The 13 T cell receptor beta chains in this list originate from one sample, sequenced in a study of cytomegalovirus exposure and HLA in healthy donors. Vbeta (60) and Jbeta (13) primers were used in the PCR. The repertoire was sequenced with immunoSEQ multiplex PCR; TCRdb's copy has only in-frame clones and lacks some. The sample consists of approximately 120,000 clones, roughly 74% of them appearing once. Input material: PBMCs. These receptors were obtained from a woman aged 50 to 65 in good health and CMV-seropositive.

This clone was detected only a few times. This chain uses TRBV19 with TRBJ1-6, with 7 nucleotides matching TRBD1. The CDR3 has 13 residues. Germline assignment: CDR1 LNHDA and CDR2 SQIVND (reference sequence). The ends lost 4 bases at V and 9 bases at J; junction bases unmatched: 3. The CDR3 nucleotides are TGTGCCAGTAGTACTAGGGGGCTTTCACCCCTCCACTTT. As protein: CASSTRGLSPLHF.

The V gene is TRBV11-2, the J gene TRBJ2-3, with 7 nucleotides matching TRBD2. V shed 2 bases, J shed 0 bases, and the junction held 5 bases outside the gene matches. Looked up from germline, CDR1 is SGHAT and CDR2 is FQNNGV. This CDR3 region has 16 residues. The CDR3, as DNA: TGTGCCAGCAGCTTATGGCTAGCGGAAAGCACAGATACGCAGTATTTT. It is translated as CASSLWLAESTDTQYF.

Only one count was recorded for this clone. The chain recombines TRBV27 with TRBJ1-2, with a possible D match to TRBD1 (6 bases). This CDR3 comprises 14 residues. From germline, CDR1 is MNHEY and CDR2 SMNVEV (reference sequence). V was shortened by 5 bases and J by 4 bases, with 14 bases between the two germline ends. The DNA of the CDR3 is TGTGCCAGCAGTACAGGGCCGGGGGGCTATGGCTACACCTTC. Protein sequence: CASSTGPGGYGYTF.

The V call is TRBV5-5, the J call TRBJ2-7; 7 bases match TRBD1. V was clipped by 2 bases and J by 6 bases; unmatched bases: 2. This CDR3 region has 12 residues. The germline gives CDR1 SGHKS, CDR2 YYEKEE (reference sequence). The CDR3: CASSFTGAEQYF. CDR3 nucleotides: TGTGCCAGCAGCTTCACAGGGGCCGAGCAGTACTTC.

This clone has just a few counts. CDR3 residues: CASRDYYRRTDTQYF. In DNA, the CDR3 is TGTGCCAGCAGAGATTACTACAGGCGCACAGATACGCAGTATTTT. The chain links TRBV2 to TRBJ2-3; D may be TRBD1 (5 bases). The CDR3 has 15 residues. CDR1 and CDR2 from the germline V gene are SNHLY and FYNNEI. V was clipped by 6 bases and J by 1 base, with 14 bases between them.

The V gene is TRBV5-1, the J gene TRBJ1-1; tentatively, D is TRBD1 (5 bases). V dropped 2 bases and J dropped 4 bases, with 15 bases sitting between them. Germline V gene lookup returns CDR1 SGHRS and CDR2 YFSETQ. The CDR3 length is 15 residues. For the CDR3, the DNA is TGCGCCAGCAGCTTTGGGGCCCCAGGGATCACTGAAGCTTTCTTT. Encoded protein: CASSFGAPGITEAFF.

The chain has TRBV29-1 and TRBJ2-1, with D possibly TRBD2 on 6 matching bases. This CDR3 spans 16 amino acids. Germline CDR1 reads SQVTM; CDR2 reads ANQGSEA. Trimming shortened V by 0 bases and J by 10 bases, and 22 bases separated the two germline ends. The CDR3 nucleotides read TGCAGCGTTGAAGAGACTAGGAGCTCCCGGAGAGGGGAGCAGTTCTTC. The encoded protein is CSVEETRSSRRGEQFF.

This sequence joins TRBV7-2 and TRBJ2-7; D is possibly TRBD1 (6 bases). The CDR3 is 14 residues long. CDR1 is SGHTA, CDR2 FQGNSA, per germline. V shed 1 base and J shed 3 bases, with 10 bases lying between them. The CDR3: CASSLGTAGYEQYF. CDR3 DNA: TGTGCCAGCAGCTTAGGGACAGCCGGCTACGAGCAGTACTTC.

The chain recombines TRBV10-3 with TRBJ1-4; 8 nucleotides line up with TRBD1. J lost 1 base, V lost 5 bases, and 6 bases had no gene match. This CDR3 region has 16 residues. Germline V gene sequence: CDR1 ENHRY, CDR2 SYGVKD. CDR3 nucleotides: TGTGCCATCAGTCCGGGGACAGGCCAAACTAATGAAAAACTGTTTTTT. Protein product: CAISPGTGQTNEKLFF.

The chain combines TRBV18 with TRBJ2-2; D possibly corresponds to TRBD1 (5 bases). Germline CDR1 and CDR2: KGHSH and LQKENI. CDR3 size: 14 residues. V dropped 11 bases and J dropped 3 bases, with 16 bases sitting between them. The CDR3 nucleotides read TGTGCCTCTAAGGGGCAGGGCGACACCGGGGAGCTGTTTTTT. Translation: CASKGQGDTGELFF.

This clone was detected a few times. This chain connects TRBV7-9 to TRBJ1-3; D is unresolved. CDR1 is SEHNR, CDR2 FQNEAQ, per germline (reference sequence). V was shortened by 5 bases and J by 5 bases, with 16 bases between the two germline ends. The CDR3 spans 15 residues. CDR3 nucleotides: TGTGCCAGCAGCGGACTTACAACCGTTAGAAACACCATATATTTT. This gives the protein CASSGLTTVRNTIYF.

This clone appeared once. This chain uses TRBV18 with TRBJ2-6, with a possible D match to TRBD2 (5 bases). From germline, CDR1 is KGHSH and CDR2 LQKENI. The germline V and J ends were trimmed by 3 bases and 0 bases, with 21 bases remaining between them. The CDR3 covers 20 residues. This chain's CDR3 is CASSPLQGGLLSSGANVLTF. DNA of the CDR3: TGTGCCAGCTCACCTTTACAAGGAGGACTCCTGAGCTCTGGGGCCAACGTCCTGACTTTC.

This clone is a singleton in its sample. For the CDR3, the DNA is TGTGCCAGCAGTCCCACAGGACCCTATAGCAATCAGCCCCAGCATTTT. It specifies CASSPTGPYSNQPQHF. J is TRBJ1-5 and V is TRBV27; a possible D gene is TRBD1 (5 bases). Between the trimmed V and J ends, which lost 5 bases and 0 bases, there was a span of 14 bases. CDR3 length: 16 amino acids. CDR1 is MNHEY and CDR2 is SMNVEV in the germline V gene (reference sequence).